This T cell receptor beta chain was observed in a study of beta chain features in type 1 diabetes. Study-wide points: No resolution was reached here on whether HLA type influences TCRB rearrangement. All four CD4+ subsets of Type 1 diabetes patients contained TCRB CDR3s that were moderately but significantly shorter.

The CDR3 consists of 17 residues. CDR1 is LGHNA and CDR2 is YSLEER in the germline V gene. Trimming cost V 5 bases and J 9 bases; bases outside gene matches: 16. A remark on this clone: Its target is unknown.

Sequencing targeted expressed TCRB transcripts, as all isolated RNA had been reverse transcribed. This table comes from immunoSEQ multiplex PCR, and its TCRdb copy is limited to in-frame clones, with some not included. This repertoire shows about 660,000 clones, over 11% found once; its top ten account for 0.035% to 0.045%. The V call is TRBV4-3, the J call TRBJ2-2; 9 bases agree with TRBD1. This receptor was taken from a man younger than 35 with type 1 diabetes. Sample: naive CD4+ T cells from blood. The CDR3, as DNA: TGCGCCAGCAGCGCCGGATGGGGGACAGGGAATCGCCGGGAGCTGTTTTTT. It encodes CASSAGWGTGNRRELFF.